This TCR beta chain was captured in a study of immune characterization of retroperitoneal liposarcoma. One entry per CDR3 protein, called by TCRdb with MiXCR from the PCR reads. The repertoire consists of some 8,200 distinct CDR3 sequences, with over 40% occurring once and the leading ten covering about 15%. This clonotype came up a few times. The germline gives CDR1 MNHNS, CDR2 SASEGT. V lost 7 bases and J 7 bases, leaving 13 bases between the germline ends. This CDR3 contains 12 residues. The TCR originated in a male donor with retroperitoneal liposarcoma. The V and J genes are TRBV6-1 and TRBJ1-2; TRBD1 might be the D (6 bases). The sample was tumor tissue. The CDR3 DNA follows: TGTGCCAGCACCCTAGGGGGAACTGGCTACACCTTC. Its translation: CASTLGGTGYTF.